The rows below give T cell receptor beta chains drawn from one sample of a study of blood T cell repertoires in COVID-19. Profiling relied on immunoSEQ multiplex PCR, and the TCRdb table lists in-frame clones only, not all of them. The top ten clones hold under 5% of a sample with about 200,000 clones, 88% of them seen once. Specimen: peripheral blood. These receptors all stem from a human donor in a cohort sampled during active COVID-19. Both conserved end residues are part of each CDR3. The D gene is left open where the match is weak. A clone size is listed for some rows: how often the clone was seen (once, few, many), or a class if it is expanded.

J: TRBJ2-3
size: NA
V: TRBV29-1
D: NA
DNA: TGCAGCGTGGATGGCCTGGCGGAGCACCCCACAGATACGCAGTATTTT
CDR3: CSVDGLAEHPTDTQYF

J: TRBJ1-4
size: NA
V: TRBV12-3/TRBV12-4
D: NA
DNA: TGTGCCAGCCGCGGGGTTCAGGGTGAAAAACTGTTTTTT
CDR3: CASRGVQGEKLFF

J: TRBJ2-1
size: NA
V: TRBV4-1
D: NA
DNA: TGCGCCAGCAGCCAAGAAGTGGGTAGCGTTGGTGAGCAGTTCTTC
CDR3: CASSQEVGSVGEQFF

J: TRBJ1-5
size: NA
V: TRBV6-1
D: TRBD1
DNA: TGTGCCAGCAGTGAAGCCTTGGGGCAGGGGGTGCGTCAGCCCCAGCATTTT
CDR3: CASSEALGQGVRQPQHF

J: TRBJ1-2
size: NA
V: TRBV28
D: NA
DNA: TGTGCCAGCAGCTCCAGGGGCCCGAACTATGGCTACACCTTC
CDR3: CASSSRGPNYGYTF

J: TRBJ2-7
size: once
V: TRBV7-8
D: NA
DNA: TGTGCCAGCAGCCCGTACCCTCCAGGGCAGTACTTC
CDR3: CASSPYPPGQYF

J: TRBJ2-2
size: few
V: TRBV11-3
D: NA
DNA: TGTGCCAGCAGCTTAGTTGCAGGGAAGAGCACCGGGGAGCTGTTTTTT
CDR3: CASSLVAGKSTGELFF

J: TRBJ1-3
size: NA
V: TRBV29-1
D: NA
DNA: TGCAGCGTTAGAAAGCGCTCTGGAAACACCATATATTTT
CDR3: CSVRKRSGNTIYF

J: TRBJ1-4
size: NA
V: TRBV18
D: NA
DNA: TGTGCCAGCTCGATTCCCCAGGGTGAAAAACTGTTTTTT
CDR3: CASSIPQGEKLFF

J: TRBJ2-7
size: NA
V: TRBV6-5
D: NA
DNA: TGTGGAACGTCGTGGGGCTGGGGCGAGCAGTACTTC
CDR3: CGTSWGWGEQYF

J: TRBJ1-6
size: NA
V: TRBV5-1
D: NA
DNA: TGCGCCAGCAGCTACGGACGAGGGAGTGATTCACCCCTCCACTTT
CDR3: CASSYGRGSDSPLHF

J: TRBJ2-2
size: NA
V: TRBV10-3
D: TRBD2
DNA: TGTGCCATCAGTGAAAGCAGCGGGAATACGAACACCGGGGAGCTGTTTTTT
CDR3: CAISESSGNTNTGELFF

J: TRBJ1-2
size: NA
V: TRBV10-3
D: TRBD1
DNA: TGTGCCACTTCCCAGGGACAGGGAGTGGGTGGCTACACCTTC
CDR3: CATSQGQGVGGYTF

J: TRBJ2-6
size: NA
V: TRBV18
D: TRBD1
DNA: TGTGCCAGCTCACGGGACAGGGGCTCTGGGGCCAACGTCCTGACTTTC
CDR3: CASSRDRGSGANVLTF

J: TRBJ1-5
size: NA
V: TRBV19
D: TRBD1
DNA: TGTGCCAGTAGGGAGGGGGCTGATCAGCCCCAGCATTTT
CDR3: CASREGADQPQHF

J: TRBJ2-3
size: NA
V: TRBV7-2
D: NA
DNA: TGTGCCAGCAGCAGAGCGAGCGTGGGGGGAGGCAGTAGAGATACGCAGTATTTT
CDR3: CASSRASVGGGSRDTQYF

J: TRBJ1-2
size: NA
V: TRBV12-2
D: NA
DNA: TGTGCAAGTCGCTTAACCCCAATTTGGTTGCAGGATGCCTATGGCTACACCTTC
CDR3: CASRLTPIWLQDAYGYTF

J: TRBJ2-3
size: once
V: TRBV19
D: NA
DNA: TGTGCCAGTAGTGTGGGCACTAGCACAGATACGCAGTATTTT
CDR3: CASSVGTSTDTQYF

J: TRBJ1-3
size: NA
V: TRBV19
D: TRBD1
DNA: TGTGCCACCAACAGGGGTACTGGAAACACCATATATTTT
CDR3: CATNRGTGNTIYF

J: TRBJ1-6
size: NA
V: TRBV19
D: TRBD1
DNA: TGTGCCAGTTCGACAGGGGGGAATTCACCCCTCCACTTT
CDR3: CASSTGGNSPLHF

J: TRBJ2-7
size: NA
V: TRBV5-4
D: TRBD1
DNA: TGTGCCAGCAGCTACGCCAGGGGGAGCTCCTACGAGCAGTACTTC
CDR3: CASSYARGSSYEQYF

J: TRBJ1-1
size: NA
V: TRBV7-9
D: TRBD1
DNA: TGTGCCAGCAGCCCGAGACAGGGGAGGTACACTGAAGCTTTCTTT
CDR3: CASSPRQGRYTEAFF